The T cell receptor (beta chain) described here comes from a study of patients and donors after allogeneic stem cell transplantation. Germline CDR1 reads SGHTA; CDR2 reads FQGNSA. This CDR3 spans 12 amino acids. Each CDR3 protein is one row after TCRdb ran MiXCR on the RT-PCR reads. Of approximately 99,000 distinct CDR3 sequences in the sample, around 35% were seen once. A remark on this clonotype: Sequence at one end of the junction differs from germline and may be a read error.

The sequence was obtained from a human donor who was either an allogeneic HSCT recipient or a stem cell or donor lymphocyte infusion donor (not recorded which). It is not recorded whose cells these are; they may come from a transplant donor. The sample comprised blood, either unsorted or a sorted T cell fraction (not recorded which). The V and J genes are TRBV7-2 and TRBJ2-5; D ambiguous. The CDR3 nucleotides read TGTGCCAGCAGCTTGGTCCAAGGGACCCAGTACTTC. It yields the protein CASSLVQGTQYF. The full variable domain, completed using reference TRBV7-2 and TRBJ2-5, is GAGVSQSPSNKVTEKGKDVELRCDPISGHTALYWYRQSLGQGLEFLIYFQGNSAPDKSGLPSDRFSAERTGGSVSTLTIQRTQQEDSAVYLCASSLVQGTQYFGPGTRLLVL.